These 28 T cell receptor beta chains originate from one sample sequenced in a study of cytomegalovirus exposure and HLA in healthy donors. Researchers ran the PCR with 60 Vbeta and 13 Jbeta primers. Some clones are missing from TCRdb's copy, which holds only in-frame ones; the method was immunoSEQ multiplex PCR. The sample holds 55,000 to 85,000 clones, approximately 58% seen once. The sequenced sample was PBMCs. The source of these receptors is a woman aged 50 to 60 in good health and CMV-seronegative.

The chain uses TRBV6-6 and TRBJ1-3; perhaps TRBD1 as D (5 bases). Germline assignment: CDR1 MNHNY and CDR2 SVGAGI (reference sequence). The V and J ends lost 6 bases and 4 bases respectively, with 13 bases between them. CDR3 length: 14 residues. The CDR3 sequence is CASRAGQSGNTIYF. The CDR3 bases are TGTGCCAGCAGGGCCGGACAATCCGGAAACACCATATATTTT.

A word on this clone: In the same sample, other DNA sequences code for this CDR3. J is TRBJ1-1 and V is TRBV18; D is perhaps TRBD1 (5 bases). Between the trimmed V and J ends, which lost 6 bases and 5 bases, there was a span of 13 bases. Germline assignment: CDR1 KGHSH and CDR2 LQKENI. The CDR3 contains 13 residues. Here the CDR3 reads CASSLSRETEAFF. The CDR3, as DNA: TGTGCCAGCTCCCTAAGCAGGGAAACTGAAGCTTTCTTT.

This clone was observed a few times. The chain couples TRBV13 to TRBJ2-3; no clear D gene. The germline gives CDR1 PRHDT, CDR2 FYEKMQ (reference sequence). V shed 3 bases and J shed 5 bases, with 12 bases lying between them. This CDR3 contains 14 residues. The CDR3 coding sequence is TGTGCCAGCAGCTTGGGCAGGTTGGGAGATACGCAGTATTTT. Translation gives CASSLGRLGDTQYF.

V and J are TRBV15 and TRBJ1-2, with D possibly being TRBD1 (6 bases). This CDR3 has 17 amino acids. The V gene's germline CDR1 is LNHNV and CDR2 YYDKDF (reference sequence). The ends were cut back, 2 bases at V and 3 bases at J, with 19 bases in the middle. Here the CDR3 reads CATSRNRQDPGDYGYTF. CDR3 bases: TGTGCCACCAGCAGAAACCGACAGGACCCCGGGGACTATGGCTACACCTTC.

The chain couples TRBV5-4 to TRBJ2-7; a possible D gene is TRBD2 (5 bases). The CDR3 spans 13 residues. V lost 0 bases and J lost 6, with 10 bases in between. Germline CDR1 SGHNT, CDR2 YYREEE (reference sequence). The CDR3 DNA is TGTGCCAGCAGCTTGGATAGGGAGAGCGAGCAGTACTTC. This sequence encodes CASSLDRESEQYF.

This clone was seen only once. The rearrangement joins TRBV9 to TRBJ2-5; a weak D match, TRBD1 (6 bases). Germline V CDR1 and CDR2: SGDLS, YYNGEE. The CDR3 consists of 13 residues. Trimming cost V 4 bases and J 5 bases, with 12 bases left between them. The CDR3 reads CASSPTGYETQYF. As DNA, the CDR3 is TGTGCCAGCAGCCCAACAGGGTATGAGACCCAGTACTTC.

The CDR3 nucleotides are TGTGCCAGCGAGAAACACACAGGGCCCACTAATGAAAAACTGTTTTTT. It translates to CASEKHTGPTNEKLFF. V gene TRBV16 combines with J gene TRBJ1-4; possible D gene TRBD1, 6 bases. Germline V gene sequence: CDR1 KGHSY, CDR2 FQNENV. The CDR3 consists of 16 residues. Trimming took off 8 bases at V and 2 bases at J, with 18 bases between the two ends.

The rearrangement joins TRBV6-5 to TRBJ1-2, with 7 positions matching TRBD1. The length of the CDR3 is 13 residues. Germline V gene lookup returns CDR1 MNHEY and CDR2 SVGAGI. With 6 bases clipped from V and 2 bases from J, the junction kept 3 bases outside the gene matches. The CDR3: CASRQTGNYGYTF. The CDR3 DNA is TGTGCCAGCAGACAGACAGGGAACTATGGCTACACCTTC.

As DNA, the CDR3 is TGTGCCAGCAGCAAAGGGGCAAACACCGGGGAGCTGTTTTTT. Translation: CASSKGANTGELFF. The chain uses TRBV21-1 and TRBJ2-2; the DNA was not compared with TRBD1, the D call given in the table. TRBV21-1 is a known pseudogene. This CDR3 is built from 14 residues.

The rearrangement uses TRBV6-5 and TRBJ2-7; no reliable D call. The germline gives CDR1 MNHEY, CDR2 SVGAGI. CDR3 length equals 13 residues. Trimming took off 4 bases at V and 6 bases at J, with 13 bases between the two ends. The CDR3 region is CASSSPGTLEQYF. The CDR3 DNA sequence: TGTGCCAGCAGTTCCCCAGGTACCCTCGAGCAGTACTTC.

This rearrangement joins TRBV5-5 to TRBJ2-5; a possible D gene is TRBD1 (5 bases). The CDR3 is 15 residues long. V was trimmed by 2 bases and J by 4 bases, leaving 15 bases between them. Germline V CDR1 and CDR2: SGHKS, YYEKEE (reference sequence). CDR3 protein: CASSFRVTGAETQYF. CDR3 in DNA: TGTGCCAGCAGCTTCAGGGTCACAGGTGCAGAGACCCAGTACTTC.

The rearrangement uses TRBV29-1 and TRBJ2-7; 8 bases map to TRBD1. Per the germline V gene, CDR1 is SQVTM and CDR2 is ANQGSEA. V lost 1 base and J lost 7; bases outside the gene matches: 9. The CDR3 loop spans 14 amino acids. CDR3 coding DNA: TGCAGCGTTGAAGTAGGGACAGGAGTAGGGGAGCAGTACTTC. Protein: CSVEVGTGVGEQYF.

The chain joins TRBV28 to TRBJ1-2; D perhaps matches TRBD1 (5 bases). The CDR3 is 13 amino acids. CDR1 and CDR2 from the germline V gene are MDHEN and SYDVKM. Trimming took off 5 bases at V and 3 bases at J, with 10 bases between the two ends. The CDR3 DNA sequence: TGTGCCAGCAGTGAGACGGGGGACTATGGCTACACCTTC. It encodes CASSETGDYGYTF.

The rearrangement joins TRBV5-1 to TRBJ2-1; 8 bases line up with TRBD2. The germline CDR1 and CDR2 sequences are SGHRS and YFSETQ. J gave up 6 bases and V 0 bases, and 8 bases lay outside the gene matches. This CDR3 spans 16 amino acids. The CDR3 DNA follows: TGCGCCAGCAGCTTGGGAGGCCTAGCGGGTGGCAATGAGCAGTTCTTC. Translation: CASSLGGLAGGNEQFF.

The rearrangement links TRBV2 to TRBJ2-3; perhaps TRBD2 as D (6 bases). Germline loops: CDR1 SNHLY, CDR2 FYNNEI. Trimming left V 2 bases short and J 2 bases short, with 14 bases between. The length of the CDR3 is 16 residues. The CDR3 reads CASSEPRRDPTDTQYF. CDR3 coding DNA: TGTGCCAGCAGTGAACCTCGGCGGGACCCCACAGATACGCAGTATTTT.

This clone has more than one count but fewer than ten. This sequence joins TRBV30 and TRBJ2-5; D might be TRBD1 (6 bases). Looked up from germline, CDR1 is GTSNPN and CDR2 is SVGIG (reference sequence). The CDR3 sequence is 13 residues long. Trimming stripped 2 bases from V and 2 bases from J, with 9 bases between. In nucleotides, the CDR3 is TGTGCCTGGAGTTACGGACAGCAAGAGACCCAGTACTTC. It codes for CAWSYGQQETQYF.

The rearrangement joins TRBV19 to TRBJ2-7; tentatively, D is TRBD2 (6 bases). The CDR3 is 15 amino acids. The V gene's germline CDR1 is LNHDA and CDR2 SQIVND (reference sequence). V lost 5 bases to trimming and J lost 1 base, with 15 bases between them. This CDR3 is CASSASLGTSYEQYF. The CDR3 region has the DNA TGTGCCAGTAGTGCATCGCTAGGGACTTCCTACGAGCAGTACTTC.

This clone was counted only a few times. This rearrangement joins TRBV27 to TRBJ2-1, with D tentatively TRBD2 (6 bases). CDR1 is MNHEY, CDR2 SMNVEV, per germline (reference sequence). V lost 3 bases and J lost 7, with 13 bases in between. The CDR3 contains 14 residues. CDR3 protein: CASSFVPSVNEQFF. As DNA, the CDR3 is TGTGCCAGCAGTTTCGTCCCTAGCGTTAATGAGCAGTTCTTC.

The chain employs TRBV4-1 and TRBJ2-3; tentative D call: TRBD1 (5 bases). CDR3 length equals 15 residues. Looked up from germline, CDR1 is MGHRA and CDR2 is YSYEKL. V gave up 5 bases and J gave up 4 bases, with 16 bases separating them. DNA for the CDR3: TGCGCCAGCAGCTCTAGGTACCCAGGGTCAGATACGCAGTATTTT. Its protein is CASSSRYPGSDTQYF.

The V gene is TRBV7-3, the J gene TRBJ2-7; 8 bases match TRBD1. J gave up 2 bases and V 5 bases, and 8 bases lay outside the gene matches. The CDR3 extends over 15 amino acids. Germline values: CDR1 SGHTA, CDR2 FQGTGA. In DNA, the CDR3 is TGTGCCAGCAGCCCCATAGGACAGGGCCCCTACGAGCAGTACTTC. It is translated as CASSPIGQGPYEQYF.

This clone has a single count. Here the CDR3 DNA reads TGCAGCGTTGAGTACAGGGTATCAGATACGCAGTATTTT. It encodes CSVEYRVSDTQYF. The rearrangement joins TRBV29-1 to TRBJ2-3; possible D gene TRBD1, 6 bases. The germline V gene has CDR1 SQVTM and CDR2 ANQGSEA. The V end was cut by 3 bases, the J end by 4 bases, with 11 bases between. The CDR3 extends over 13 amino acids.

This chain links TRBV7-9 with TRBJ2-5, with TRBD2 matching over 7 bases. The germline CDR1 and CDR2 sequences are SEHNR and FQNEAQ (reference sequence). The CDR3 covers 13 residues. V was pared by 5 bases and J by 4 bases, with 4 bases of the junction left unmatched. CDR3 loop: CASSAAGSETQYF. The CDR3 bases are TGTGCCAGCAGCGCAGCGGGGTCAGAGACCCAGTACTTC. Combining the CDR3 with reference TRBV7-9 and TRBJ2-5 gives the whole variable domain DTGVSQNPRHKITKRGQNVTFRCDPISEHNRLYWYRQTLGQGPEFLTYFQNEAQLEKSRLLSDRFSAERPKGSFSTLEIQRTEQGDSAMYLCASSAAGSETQYFGPGTRLLVL.

V gene TRBV7-2 combines with J gene TRBJ2-7; the D is unclear. The CDR3 covers 12 residues. Germline V gene data show CDR1 as SGHTA and CDR2 as FQGNSA. The ends were cut back, 4 bases at V and 6 bases at J, with 10 bases in the middle. DNA of the CDR3: TGTGCCAGCAGCTACTCTTCGCCCGAGCAGTACTTC. This encodes CASSYSSPEQYF.

The J gene is TRBJ1-5, the V gene TRBV4-2; D possibly corresponds to TRBD1 (5 bases). CDR3 length: 17 amino acids. Trimming cost V 0 bases and J 0 bases, with 12 bases left between them. Germline loops: CDR1 LGHNA, CDR2 YNFKEQ. For the CDR3, the DNA is TGTGCCAGCAGCCAAGATCTTGGGGCTTATAGCAATCAGCCCCAGCATTTT. Translating it yields CASSQDLGAYSNQPQHF.

The chain uses TRBV15 and TRBJ1-1; D is unresolved. The CDR3 contains 16 residues. The germline V gene has CDR1 LNHNV and CDR2 YYDKDF (reference sequence). With 0 bases removed from V and 4 bases from J, the gap between germline ends came to 15 bases. The CDR3 region is CATSRDPKAAATEAFF. In DNA, the CDR3 is TGTGCCACCAGCAGAGATCCTAAGGCGGCCGCCACTGAAGCTTTCTTT.

V usage is TRBV18 and J usage is TRBJ2-5; 11 bases are shared with TRBD2. The CDR3 consists of 15 residues. The germline CDR1 and CDR2 sequences are KGHSH and LQKENI. Losses at the gene ends were 0 bases for V and 4 bases for J; bases not matched to a gene: 1. Here the CDR3 DNA reads TGTGCCAGCTCACCACCCGGACTAGCGGGAGAGACCCAGTACTTC. It encodes CASSPPGLAGETQYF.

V is TRBV10-3 and J is TRBJ2-2; D may be TRBD1 (6 bases). Trimming shortened V by 5 bases and J by 3 bases, and 13 bases separated the two germline ends. This CDR3 is built from 15 residues. Per the germline V gene, CDR1 is ENHRY and CDR2 is SYGVKD. CDR3 bases: TGTGCCATCAGTCAACAGGGTTTGGACACCGGGGAGCTGTTTTTT. Translation gives CAISQQGLDTGELFF.

A few counts support this clone. The chain joins TRBV29-1 to TRBJ1-2; the match to TRBD1 covers 8 bases. The CDR3 loop spans 12 amino acids. Germline CDR1 is SQVTM and CDR2 is ANQGSEA. Trimming cost V 6 bases and J 8 bases; bases outside gene matches: 8. Here the CDR3 reads CSVAWDRSGYTF. Written as DNA, the CDR3 is TGCAGCGTCGCCTGGGACAGGAGCGGCTACACCTTC.